This TCR beta chain emerged from a study of cytomegalovirus exposure and HLA in healthy donors. The study's findings and limits: HLA allele associations emerged for fewer than 20,000 TCR beta sequences in a later analysis, at 0.05 false discovery rate.

Comments on this clone: Its antigen is still unknown.

CDR3 length: 14 residues. In germline, CDR1 is MGHRA, CDR2 YSYEKL. The V gene lost 1 base and the J gene lost 3 bases, with 10 bases spanning the gap. Primers: 60 Vbeta forward and 13 Jbeta reverse. In the authors' methods: About 11 million of the roughly 77 million unique TCR beta chains counted in a later analysis were shared. TCRdb keeps only in-frame clones here, not all; method: immunoSEQ multiplex PCR. D and trimming come from the DNA, and the V and J calls and clone size come from that table. Of 180,000 or so clones listed, approximately 83% were seen once; the top ten hold around a tenth. The sample taken for sequencing was PBMCs. The sequence derives from a man between 18 and 35 years old in good health and CMV-seropositive. This chain connects TRBV4-1 to TRBJ2-7; D is undetermined. CDR3 in DNA: TGCGCCAGCAGCCAAGGTGAGGAGAGCTACGAGCAGTACTTC. Protein: CASSQGEESYEQYF.